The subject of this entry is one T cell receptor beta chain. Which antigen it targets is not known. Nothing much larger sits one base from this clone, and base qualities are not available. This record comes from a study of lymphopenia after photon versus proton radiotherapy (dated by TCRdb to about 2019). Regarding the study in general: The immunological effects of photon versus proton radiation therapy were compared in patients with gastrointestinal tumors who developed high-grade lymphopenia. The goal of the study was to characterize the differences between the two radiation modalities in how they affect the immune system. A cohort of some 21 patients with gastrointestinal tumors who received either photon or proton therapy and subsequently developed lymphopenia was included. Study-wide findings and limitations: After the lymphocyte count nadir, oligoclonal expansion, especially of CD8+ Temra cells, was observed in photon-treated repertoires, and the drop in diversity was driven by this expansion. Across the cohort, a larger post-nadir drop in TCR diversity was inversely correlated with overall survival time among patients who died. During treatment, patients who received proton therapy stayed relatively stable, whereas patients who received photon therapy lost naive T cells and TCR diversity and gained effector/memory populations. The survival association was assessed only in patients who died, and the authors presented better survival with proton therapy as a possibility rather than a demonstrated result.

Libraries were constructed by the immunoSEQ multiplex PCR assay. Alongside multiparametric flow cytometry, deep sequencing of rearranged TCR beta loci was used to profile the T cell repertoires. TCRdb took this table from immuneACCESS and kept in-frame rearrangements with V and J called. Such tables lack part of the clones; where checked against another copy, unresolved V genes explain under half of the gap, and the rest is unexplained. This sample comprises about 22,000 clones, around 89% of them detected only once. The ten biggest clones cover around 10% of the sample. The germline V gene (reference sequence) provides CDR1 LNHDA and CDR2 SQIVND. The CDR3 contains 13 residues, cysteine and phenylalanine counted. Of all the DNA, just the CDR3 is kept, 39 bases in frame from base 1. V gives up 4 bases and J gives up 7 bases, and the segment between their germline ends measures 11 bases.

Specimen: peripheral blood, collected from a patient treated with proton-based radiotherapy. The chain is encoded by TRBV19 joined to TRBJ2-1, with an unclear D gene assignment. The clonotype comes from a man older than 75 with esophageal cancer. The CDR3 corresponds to CASSTHGGNEQFF. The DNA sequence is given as TGTGCCAGTAGTACTCACGGCGGTAATGAGCAGTTCTTC.